These 12 T cell receptor beta chains were sequenced from one sample in a study of blood T cell repertoires in COVID-19 (dated by TCRdb to 2019 to 2021). Libraries came from the immunoSEQ multiplex PCR assay. TCRdb mirrors the immuneACCESS table, restricted to in-frame sequences. Some clones are absent from its copies; in checked studies, under half trace to an unresolved V gene, and the reason for the others is unknown. This sample holds roughly 82,000 clones; 90% were observed only once. The ten largest clones add up to roughly 1% of the sample. Source material: peripheral blood. All receptors derive from a woman aged 45-59 years in a cohort sampled during active COVID-19.

V is TRBV28 and J is TRBJ1-2; 7 nucleotides agree with TRBD1. Germline CDR1 is MDHEN and CDR2 is SYDVKM. V gave up 7 bases and J gave up 6 bases; unmatched junction bases: 14. This CDR3 contains 15 residues. In DNA, the CDR3 is TGTGCCAGCAACACCCAGACAGGGTCGGAGGATGGCTACACCTTC. This gives the protein CASNTQTGSEDGYTF.

V is TRBV29-1 and J is TRBJ2-2, with no clear D. Trimming shortened V by 7 bases and J by 1 base, and 13 bases separated the two germline ends. Looked up from germline, CDR1 is SQVTM and CDR2 is ANQGSEA. This CDR3 region has 14 residues. CDR3 amino acids: CSALVEMNTGELFF. CDR3 DNA: TGCAGCGCCTTGGTGGAGATGAACACCGGGGAGCTGTTTTTT.

This clone was seen once. The CDR3 loop is CASRLKGVIHEQFF. In nucleotides, the CDR3 is TGTGCCAGCAGGTTGAAGGGAGTCATCCATGAGCAGTTCTTC. The chain joins TRBV27 to TRBJ2-1; tentatively, D is TRBD2 (5 bases). The germline V gene has CDR1 MNHEY and CDR2 SMNVEV (reference sequence). The germline V and J ends were trimmed by 6 bases and 8 bases, with 17 bases remaining between them. The CDR3 covers 14 residues.

This chain uses TRBV5-1 with TRBJ2-7; the D is unclear. Germline CDR1 SGHRS, CDR2 YFSETQ. Trimming removed 2 bases from V and 2 bases from J, with 11 bases in between. This CDR3 comprises 14 residues. The CDR3 DNA reads as TGCGCCAGCAGCTTCAGTACCGAACCCTACGAGCAGTACTTC. This gives the protein CASSFSTEPYEQYF.

The gene calls are TRBV30 and TRBJ2-1; 10 positions agree with TRBD2. The CDR3 contains 17 residues. From germline, CDR1 is GTSNPN and CDR2 SVGIG (reference sequence). With 3 bases clipped from V and 8 bases from J, the junction kept 16 bases outside the gene matches. CDR3 coding DNA: TGTGCCTGGAGCGGAAGATTACGGCTAGCGGGAGTTTATGAGCAGTTCTTC. Protein sequence: CAWSGRLRLAGVYEQFF.

This chain links TRBV2 with TRBJ1-2; D is possibly TRBD1 (6 bases). The V and J ends lost 7 bases and 6 bases respectively, with 21 bases between them. Germline lookup yields CDR1 SNHLY and CDR2 FYNNEI. This CDR3 contains 15 residues. CDR3 DNA sequence: TGTGCCAGCAAGAACGATCGGGGCAGGGGCGATGGCTACACCTTC. As protein: CASKNDRGRGDGYTF.

The chain recombines TRBV25-1 with TRBJ1-2, with 10 bases lining up with TRBD1. Unmatched junction bases numbered 5, after V lost 2 bases and J lost 8 bases. The germline gives CDR1 MGHDK, CDR2 SYGVNS. The CDR3 contains 14 residues. CDR3 bases: TGTGCCAGCAGTGAACGAGGACAGGGGGGAGGCTACACCTTC. Translating it yields CASSERGQGGGYTF.

V and J are TRBV7-2 and TRBJ2-2, with D perhaps matching TRBD1 (5 bases). Per the germline V gene, CDR1 is SGHTA and CDR2 is FQGNSA. Trimming removed 0 bases from V and 1 base from J, with 9 bases in between. The CDR3 spans 16 residues. The CDR3: CASSLAWQGNTGELFF. DNA for the CDR3: TGTGCCAGCAGCTTAGCTTGGCAGGGGAACACCGGGGAGCTGTTTTTT.

The chain couples TRBV5-1 to TRBJ2-3, with D possibly matching TRBD1 (5 bases). This CDR3 is built from 12 residues. From germline, CDR1 is SGHRS and CDR2 YFSETQ. Trimming cost V 4 bases and J 5 bases, with 8 bases left between them. The CDR3 DNA reads as TGCGCCAGCAGCCCTAGGGGAGATACGCAGTATTTT. It is translated as CASSPRGDTQYF.

The chain has TRBV7-9 and TRBJ1-3, with D tentatively TRBD1 (6 bases). The germline V gene encodes CDR1 SEHNR and CDR2 FQNEAQ (reference sequence). The CDR3 sequence is 14 residues long. V lost 4 bases to trimming and J lost 2 bases, with 9 bases between them. For the CDR3, the DNA is TGTGCCAGCAGCTCAACAGGGACTGGAAACACCATATATTTT. This encodes CASSSTGTGNTIYF.

This clone was seen a few times. The V and J genes are TRBV4-1 and TRBJ1-6, with D possibly TRBD1 on 5 matching bases. The CDR3 consists of 15 residues. Between the trimmed V and J ends, which lost 7 bases and 6 bases, there was a span of 16 bases. Germline assignment: CDR1 MGHRA and CDR2 YSYEKL. The CDR3 DNA sequence: TGCGCCAGCACCATGCAGGGATCGGGTAATTCACCCCTCCACTTT. Amino acids: CASTMQGSGNSPLHF.

The chain uses TRBV6-5 and TRBJ1-1; D might be TRBD1 (6 bases). CDR3 length: 14 residues. The germline V gene has CDR1 MNHEY and CDR2 SVGAGI. The ends were cut back, 4 bases at V and 1 base at J, with 10 bases in the middle. The CDR3 DNA is TGTGCCAGCAGTTCCGTACAGGGGAACACTGAAGCTTTCTTT. Protein product: CASSSVQGNTEAFF.